This section outlines one T cell receptor beta chain sequence together with its context. The junction does not match germline at one end; this may be a read error. The sample belongs to a study of T cell changes during pregnancy in multiple sclerosis. Data came from immunoSEQ multiplex PCR; TCRdb stores just in-frame clones and leaves some out. The data hold tens of thousands of clones, with roughly 90% observed a single time. This CDR3 is 14 amino acids long. Germline assignment: CDR1 SGHTA and CDR2 FQGNSA. Material: CD4+ T cells from peripheral blood mononuclear cells, obtained after pregnancy. The sequence derives from a female donor in good health, enrolled as a control in a pregnancy study. J is TRBJ2-7 and V is TRBV7-2, with 9 bases fitting TRBD1. CDR3 bases: TGTGCCAGCAGCTCCTTACAGGGGGCGCTTATAACCCACTTC. It yields the protein CASSSLQGALITHF. The full variable domain, completed using reference TRBV7-2 and TRBJ2-7, is GAGVSQSPSNKVTEKGKDVELRCDPISGHTALYWYRQSLGQGLEFLIYFQGNSAPDKSGLPSDRFSAERTGGSVSTLTIQRTQQEDSAVYLCASSSLQGALITHFGPGTRLTVT.